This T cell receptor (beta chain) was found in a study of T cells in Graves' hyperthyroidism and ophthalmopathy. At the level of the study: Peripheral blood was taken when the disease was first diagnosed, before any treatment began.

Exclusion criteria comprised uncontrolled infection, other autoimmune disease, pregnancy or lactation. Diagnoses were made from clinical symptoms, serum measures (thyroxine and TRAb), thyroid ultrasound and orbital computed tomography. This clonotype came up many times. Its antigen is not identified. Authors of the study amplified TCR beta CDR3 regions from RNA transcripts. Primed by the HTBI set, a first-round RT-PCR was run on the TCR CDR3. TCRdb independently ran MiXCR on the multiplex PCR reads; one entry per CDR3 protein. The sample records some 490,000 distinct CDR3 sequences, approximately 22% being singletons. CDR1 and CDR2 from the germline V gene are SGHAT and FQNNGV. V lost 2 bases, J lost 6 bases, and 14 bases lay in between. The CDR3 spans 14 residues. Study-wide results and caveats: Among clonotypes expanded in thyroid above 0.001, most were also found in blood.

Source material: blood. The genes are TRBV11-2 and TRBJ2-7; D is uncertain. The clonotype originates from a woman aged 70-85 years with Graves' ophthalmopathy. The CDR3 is CASSLPPLRIEQYF. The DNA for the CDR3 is TGTGCCAGCAGCTTACCCCCCCTGAGGATCGAGCAGTACTTC.